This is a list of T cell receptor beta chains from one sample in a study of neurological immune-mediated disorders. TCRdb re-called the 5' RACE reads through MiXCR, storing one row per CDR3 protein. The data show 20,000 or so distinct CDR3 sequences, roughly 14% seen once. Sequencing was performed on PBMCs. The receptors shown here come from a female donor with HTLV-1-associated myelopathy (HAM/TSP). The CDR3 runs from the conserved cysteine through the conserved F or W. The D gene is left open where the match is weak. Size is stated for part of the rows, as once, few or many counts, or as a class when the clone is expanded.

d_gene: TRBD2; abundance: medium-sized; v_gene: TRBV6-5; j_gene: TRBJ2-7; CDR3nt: TGTGCCAGCAGTTACTCTAGCGGGAGCGAGCAGTACTTC; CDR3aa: CASSYSSGSEQYF
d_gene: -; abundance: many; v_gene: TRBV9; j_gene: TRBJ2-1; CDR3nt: TGTGCCAGCAGCGTGGGGGGTCTAGGGAGTTACAATGAGCAGTTCTTC; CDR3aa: CASSVGGLGSYNEQFF
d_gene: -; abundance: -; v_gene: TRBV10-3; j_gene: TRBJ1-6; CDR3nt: TGTGCCCAAAGGGAAGGCCCAGGGGCGCCCCTCCACTTT; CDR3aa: CAQREGPGAPLHF
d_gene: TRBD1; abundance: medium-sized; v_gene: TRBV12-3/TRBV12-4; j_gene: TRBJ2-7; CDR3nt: TGTGCCAGCAGTTCCCGGACAGGGGGCTACGAGCAGTACTTC; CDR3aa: CASSSRTGGYEQYF
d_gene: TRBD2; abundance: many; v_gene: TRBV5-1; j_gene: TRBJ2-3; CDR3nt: TGCGCCAGCAGCTATCTCGGGACTAGCGGATCCGGAGATACGCAGTATTTT; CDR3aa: CASSYLGTSGSGDTQYF
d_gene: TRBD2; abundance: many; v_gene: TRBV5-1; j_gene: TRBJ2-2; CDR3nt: TGCGCCAGCAGCTTTCGCGGGGGGGACACCGGGGAGCTGTTTTTT; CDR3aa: CASSFRGGDTGELFF
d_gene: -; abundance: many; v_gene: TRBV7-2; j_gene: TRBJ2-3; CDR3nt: TGTGCCAGCAGCCCCGTCGCCCTTATAGATACGCAGTATTTT; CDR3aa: CASSPVALIDTQYF
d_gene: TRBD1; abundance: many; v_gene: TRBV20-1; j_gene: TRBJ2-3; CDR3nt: TGCAGTGCTCTAGACAGGGGTCTAGATACGCAGTATTTT; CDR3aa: CSALDRGLDTQYF
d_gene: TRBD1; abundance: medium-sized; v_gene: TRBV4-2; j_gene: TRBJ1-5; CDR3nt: TGTGCCAGCAGCCAATCGACAGGGTTACAGCCCCAGCATTTT; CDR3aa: CASSQSTGLQPQHF
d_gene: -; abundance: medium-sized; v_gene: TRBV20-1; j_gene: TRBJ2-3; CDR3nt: TGCAGTGCCTGGGGGTCTAGCACAGATACGCAGTATTTT; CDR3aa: CSAWGSSTDTQYF
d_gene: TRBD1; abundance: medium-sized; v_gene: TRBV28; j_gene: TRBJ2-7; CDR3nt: TGTGCCAGCAGTTCAACCGGGACAGCCCCCTTAGAGCAGTACTTC; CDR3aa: CASSSTGTAPLEQYF
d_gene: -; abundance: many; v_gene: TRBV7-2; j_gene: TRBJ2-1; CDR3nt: TGTGCCAGCAGCTCAACCCCAACTTCCCGGGTGCAGTTCTTC; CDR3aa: CASSSTPTSRVQFF
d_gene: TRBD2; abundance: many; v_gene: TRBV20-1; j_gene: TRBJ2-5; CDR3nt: TGCAGTGCTAGAGACGGCGGGAGGGCCGTGGAGACCCAGTACTTC; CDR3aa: CSARDGGRAVETQYF
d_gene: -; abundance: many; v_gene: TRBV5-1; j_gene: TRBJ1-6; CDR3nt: TGCGCCAGCAGCTTGGGCGGGACGGAGAATTCACCCCTCCACTTT; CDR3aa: CASSLGGTENSPLHF
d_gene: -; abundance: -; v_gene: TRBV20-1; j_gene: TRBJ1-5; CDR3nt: TGCAGTGCTCCTCAGGGGAATCAGCCCCAGCATTTT; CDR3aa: CSAPQGNQPQHF
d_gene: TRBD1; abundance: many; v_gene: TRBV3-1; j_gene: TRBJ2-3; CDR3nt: TGTGCCAGCAGCCGACAGGGATCGGATACGCAGTATTTT; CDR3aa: CASSRQGSDTQYF
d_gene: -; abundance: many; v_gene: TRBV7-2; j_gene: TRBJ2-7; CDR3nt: TGTGCCAGCAGCTCCCAAGGGGGCGGGAGTTACGAGCAGTACTTC; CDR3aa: CASSSQGGGSYEQYF
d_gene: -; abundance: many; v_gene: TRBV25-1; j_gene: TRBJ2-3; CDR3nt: TGTGCCAGCAACCCCGGGGCGTCTGATACGCAGTATTTT; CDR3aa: CASNPGASDTQYF
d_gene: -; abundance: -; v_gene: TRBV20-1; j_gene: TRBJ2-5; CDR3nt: TGCAGTGCTAGGCGGGTGGAGACCCAGTACTTC; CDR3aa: CSARRVETQYF
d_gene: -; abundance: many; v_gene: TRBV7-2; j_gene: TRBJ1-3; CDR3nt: TGTGCCAGCCGACACTCCTCTGGAAACACCATATATTTT; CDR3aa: CASRHSSGNTIYF
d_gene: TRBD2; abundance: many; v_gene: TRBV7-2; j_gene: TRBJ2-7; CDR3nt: TGTGCCAGCAGCTTCGCTGCCGGGACTAGCGGGGGCGAGCAGTACTTC; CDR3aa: CASSFAAGTSGGEQYF
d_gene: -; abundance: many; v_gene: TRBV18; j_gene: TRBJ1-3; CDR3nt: TGTGCCAGCTCACCAACCCCCGCCTCTGGAAACACCATATATTTT; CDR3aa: CASSPTPASGNTIYF
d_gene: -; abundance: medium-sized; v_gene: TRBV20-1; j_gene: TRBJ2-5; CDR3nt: TGCAGTGCACCGAGGGGGGGGGTTGGAGAGACCCAGTACTTC; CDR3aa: CSAPRGGVGETQYF
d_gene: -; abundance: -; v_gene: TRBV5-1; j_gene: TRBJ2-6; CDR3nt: TGCGCCAGCAGCTCGGACGGCTCTGGGGCCAACGTCCTGACTTTC; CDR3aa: CASSSDGSGANVLTF
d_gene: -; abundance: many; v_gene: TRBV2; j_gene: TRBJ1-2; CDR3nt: TGTGCCAGCAGGGGGGACACGAATAATCCTAACTATGGCTACACCTTC; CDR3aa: CASRGDTNNPNYGYTF
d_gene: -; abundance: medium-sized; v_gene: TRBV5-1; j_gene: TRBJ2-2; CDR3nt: TGCGCCAGCAGCTTGGGGGACACCCGGGCCGGGGAGCTGTTTTTT; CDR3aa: CASSLGDTRAGELFF
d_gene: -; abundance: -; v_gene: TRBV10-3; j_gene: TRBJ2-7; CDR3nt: TGTGCCATCACTGAGGGGGAAGAGCAGTACTTC; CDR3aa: CAITEGEEQYF
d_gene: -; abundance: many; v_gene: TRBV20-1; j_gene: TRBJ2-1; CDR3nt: TGCAGTGCTAGATCCCCGCCGGGGAGTGAGCAGTTCTTC; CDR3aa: CSARSPPGSEQFF
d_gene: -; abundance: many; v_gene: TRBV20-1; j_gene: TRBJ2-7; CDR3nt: TGCAGTGCGGGCCCGATCGGACAGTCCTACGAGCAGTACTTC; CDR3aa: CSAGPIGQSYEQYF
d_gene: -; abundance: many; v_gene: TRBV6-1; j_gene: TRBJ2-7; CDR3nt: TGTGCCAGCAGTGAAGCGACAGGAATGATCGAGCAGTACTTC; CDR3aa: CASSEATGMIEQYF
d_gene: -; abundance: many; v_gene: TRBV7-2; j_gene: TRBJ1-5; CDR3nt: TGTGCCAGCAGCTTAGTGGGATTTAATCAGCCCCAGCATTTT; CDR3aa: CASSLVGFNQPQHF
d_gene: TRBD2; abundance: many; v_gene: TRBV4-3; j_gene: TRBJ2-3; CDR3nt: TGCGCCAGCAGCCAAATGGGCGGGGGGGCCACAGATACGCAGTATTTT; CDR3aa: CASSQMGGGATDTQYF
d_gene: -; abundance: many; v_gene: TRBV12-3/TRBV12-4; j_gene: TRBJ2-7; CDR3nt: TGTGCCAGCAGCCCGACACCCTACGAGCAGTACTTC; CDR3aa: CASSPTPYEQYF
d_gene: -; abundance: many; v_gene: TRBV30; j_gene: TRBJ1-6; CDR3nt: TGTGCCTGGAGCAGGGCGATGGGAAATTCACCCCTCCACTTT; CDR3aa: CAWSRAMGNSPLHF
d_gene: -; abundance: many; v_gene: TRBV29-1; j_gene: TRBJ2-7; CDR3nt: TGCAGCGTTGAGGGGGACACTGGCTACGAGCAGTACTTC; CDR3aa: CSVEGDTGYEQYF
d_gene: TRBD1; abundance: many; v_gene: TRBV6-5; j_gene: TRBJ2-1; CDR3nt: TGTGCCAGCAATCGCCCGGGACAGGGGAAAGGTGAGCAGTTCTTC; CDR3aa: CASNRPGQGKGEQFF
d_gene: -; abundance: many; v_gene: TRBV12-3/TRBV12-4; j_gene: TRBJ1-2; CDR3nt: TGTGCCAGCAGTGGTATGGGCTATGGCTACACCTTC; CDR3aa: CASSGMGYGYTF
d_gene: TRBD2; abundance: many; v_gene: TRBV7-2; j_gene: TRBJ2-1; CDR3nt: TGTGCCAGCAGCTTAGTGGGAGGGTGGGATGAGCAGTTCTTC; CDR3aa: CASSLVGGWDEQFF
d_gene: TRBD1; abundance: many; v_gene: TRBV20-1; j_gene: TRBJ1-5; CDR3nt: TGCAGTGCTACGCCAAACGGGGACAGGGATCAGCCCCAGCATTTT; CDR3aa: CSATPNGDRDQPQHF
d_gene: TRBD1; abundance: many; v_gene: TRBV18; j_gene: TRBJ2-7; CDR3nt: TGTGCCAGCTCACCACCAATTCAGGGGGCGGAGCAGTACTTC; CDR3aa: CASSPPIQGAEQYF
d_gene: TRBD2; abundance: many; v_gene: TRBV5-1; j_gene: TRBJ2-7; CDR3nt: TGCGCCAGCAGCTTGGCCGGGAGGGCTACCTACGAGCAGTACTTC; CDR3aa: CASSLAGRATYEQYF